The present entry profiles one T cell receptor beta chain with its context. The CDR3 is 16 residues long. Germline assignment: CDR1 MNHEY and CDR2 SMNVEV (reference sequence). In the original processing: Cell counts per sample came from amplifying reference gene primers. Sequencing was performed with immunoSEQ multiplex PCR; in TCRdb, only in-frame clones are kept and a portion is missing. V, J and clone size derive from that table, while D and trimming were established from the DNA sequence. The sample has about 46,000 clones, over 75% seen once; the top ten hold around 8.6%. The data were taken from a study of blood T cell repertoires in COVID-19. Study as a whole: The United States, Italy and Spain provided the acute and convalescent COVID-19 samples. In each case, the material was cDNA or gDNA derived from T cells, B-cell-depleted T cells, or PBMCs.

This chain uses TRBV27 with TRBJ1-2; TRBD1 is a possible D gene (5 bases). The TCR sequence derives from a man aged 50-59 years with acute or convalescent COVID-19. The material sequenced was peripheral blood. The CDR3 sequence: CATASGVDAGRYGYTF. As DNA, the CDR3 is TGTGCGACAGCGAGCGGGGTTGATGCCGGCCGGTATGGCTACACCTTC.